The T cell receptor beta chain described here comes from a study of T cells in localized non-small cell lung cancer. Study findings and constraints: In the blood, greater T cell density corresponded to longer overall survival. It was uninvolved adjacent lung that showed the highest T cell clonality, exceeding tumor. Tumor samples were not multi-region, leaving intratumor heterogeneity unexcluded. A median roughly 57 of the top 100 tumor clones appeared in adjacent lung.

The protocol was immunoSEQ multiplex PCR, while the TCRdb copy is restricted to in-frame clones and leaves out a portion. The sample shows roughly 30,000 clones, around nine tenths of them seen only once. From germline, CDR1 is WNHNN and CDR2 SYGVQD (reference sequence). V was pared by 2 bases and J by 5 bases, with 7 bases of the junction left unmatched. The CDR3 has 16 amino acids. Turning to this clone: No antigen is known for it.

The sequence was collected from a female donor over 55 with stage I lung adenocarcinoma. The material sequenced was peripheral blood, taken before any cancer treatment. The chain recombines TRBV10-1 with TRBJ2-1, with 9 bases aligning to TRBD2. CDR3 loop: CASSELAGSVNNEQFF. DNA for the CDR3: TGCGCCAGCAGTGAGCTAGCGGGGAGCGTCAACAATGAGCAGTTCTTC.